The source of this TCR beta chain is a study of technical replicates of blood from several donors. Profiling relied on immunoSEQ multiplex PCR, and the TCRdb table lists in-frame clones only, not all of them. The sample has about 80,000 clones; 80% to 90% are singletons. V dropped 0 bases and J dropped 0 bases, with 12 bases sitting between them. CDR3 length equals 16 residues. Germline CDR1 reads MGHRA; CDR2 reads YSYEKL. The source is a human donor in good health. Some clones in this sample may be carry-over from other donors' samples. The chain has TRBV4-1 and TRBJ2-7; D may be TRBD1 (5 bases). Material: PBMCs. In nucleotides, the CDR3 is TGCGCCAGCAGCCAAGAATGGGCCAGGGACTCCTACGAGCAGTACTTC. Translating gives CASSQEWARDSYEQYF.